A selection of T cell receptor beta chains follows, all from one sample in a study of blood T cell repertoires in COVID-19. Using immunoSEQ multiplex PCR, the repertoire was profiled, and TCRdb retains in-frame clones only, with some absent. The table has around 130,000 clones, around nine tenths seen once; the top ten hold 3.5% to 5.5%. The specimen was peripheral blood. The receptors were gathered from a man aged 60 to 69 with COVID-19, enrolled during active disease. CDR3s include the opening cysteine and the closing phenylalanine or tryptophan. The order of the fields is CDR3 length, D gene, V gene, J gene, clone size, CDR3 protein, CDR3 DNA. A D gene is named only where the DNA matches it firmly. Clone size is given for some rows only: seen once, a few or many times, or a class if the clone is expanded.

>16|TRBD2|TRBV19|TRBJ2-7|-
CASRKGLAGATYEQYF
TGTGCCAGTAGAAAGGGACTAGCGGGGGCCACCTACGAGCAGTACTTC
>16|TRBD2|TRBV18|TRBJ2-3|-
CASSPGTSGSTDTQYF
TGTGCCAGCTCACCTGGGACTAGCGGAAGCACAGATACGCAGTATTTT
>14|-|TRBV5-1|TRBJ2-7|once
CASSLRQSSYEQYF
TGCGCCAGCAGCTTGAGACAGAGCTCCTACGAGCAGTACTTC
>17|TRBD1|TRBV6-6|TRBJ1-6|-
CASSLPWGSQGNSPLHF
TGTGCCAGCAGTCTTCCGTGGGGTTCACAGGGGAATTCACCCCTCCACTTT
>14|-|TRBV18|TRBJ1-1|-
CASSPRHENTEAFF
TGTGCCAGCTCACCGAGACACGAGAACACTGAAGCTTTCTTT
>13|TRBD1|TRBV5-1|TRBJ1-2|-
CASRGQGHYGYTF
TGCGCCAGCAGAGGACAGGGGCACTATGGCTACACCTTC
>15|TRBD1|TRBV5-1|TRBJ2-7|-
CASSSHTGGSYEQYF
TGCGCCAGCAGCTCACACACAGGGGGGTCCTACGAGCAGTACTTC
>13|-|TRBV6-2/TRBV6-3|TRBJ1-1|-
CASSYGGLPEAFF
TGTGCCAGCAGTTACGGGGGACTGCCTGAAGCTTTCTTT
>16|-|TRBV7-3|TRBJ2-1|once
CASSDDSAGWGNEQFF
TGTGCCAGCAGCGACGACTCTGCGGGGTGGGGGAATGAGCAGTTCTTC
>15|-|TRBV10-3|TRBJ1-2|-
CAITQGGSANYGYTF
TGTGCCATCACCCAGGGAGGCTCAGCTAACTATGGCTACACCTTC
>14|TRBD1|TRBV5-4|TRBJ1-2|-
CASSLEGQGRGYTF
TGTGCCAGCAGCTTGGAGGGACAGGGTCGTGGCTACACCTTC
>16|TRBD1|TRBV10-2|TRBJ2-2|-
CASSESHRGRSGELFF
TGCGCCAGCAGTGAGTCGCACAGGGGGCGTTCCGGGGAGCTGTTTTTT
>13|-|TRBV6-5|TRBJ1-5|once
CASSLQGIRPQHF
TGTGCCAGCAGTCTCCAGGGGATTCGGCCCCAGCATTTT
>14|-|TRBV5-1|TRBJ2-3|-
CASSLDSSTDTQYF
TGCGCCAGCAGCTTGGACTCTAGCACAGATACGCAGTATTTT
>14|TRBD2|TRBV19|TRBJ2-3|-
CASSLAGEVDTQYF
TGTGCCAGTAGTCTAGCGGGAGAGGTAGATACGCAGTATTTT
>14|-|TRBV9|TRBJ2-3|-
CASSVGTFTDTQYF
TGTGCCAGCAGCGTAGGGACTTTCACAGATACGCAGTATTTT
>14|TRBD1|TRBV2|TRBJ2-2|-
CASRGTGVAGELFF
TGTGCCAGCAGGGGGACAGGGGTAGCCGGGGAGCTGTTTTTT
>14|TRBD1|TRBV19|TRBJ1-1|once
CASSRTGENTEAFF
TGTGCCAGTAGCCGGACAGGCGAGAACACTGAAGCTTTCTTT
>13|-|TRBV5-6|TRBJ2-2|-
CASSLVTTGELFF
TGTGCCAGCAGCTTGGTCACTACCGGGGAGCTGTTTTTT
>12|-|TRBV28|TRBJ2-3|-
CASSLSSGTQYF
TGTGCCAGCAGTTTATCGAGCGGCACGCAGTATTTT
>17|TRBD2|TRBV25-1|TRBJ2-5|-
CASSEELGLAGAGTQYF
TGTGCCAGCAGTGAAGAGCTGGGACTAGCGGGAGCAGGGACCCAGTACTTC
>15|-|TRBV18|TRBJ2-7|-
CASSPPRGSGDEQYF
TGTGCCAGCTCACCTCCCAGGGGTTCTGGGGACGAGCAGTACTTC
>17|-|TRBV15|TRBJ1-5|-
CATSRDFWQGYNQPQHF
TGTGCCACCAGCAGAGATTTTTGGCAGGGGTACAATCAGCCCCAGCATTTT
>12|-|TRBV30|TRBJ2-2|-
CAWRGSTGELFF
TGTGCCTGGAGAGGGAGTACCGGGGAGCTGTTTTTT
>13|-|TRBV6-2/TRBV6-3|TRBJ1-6|-
CATSGEDNSPLHF
TGTGCCACCAGCGGGGAGGATAATTCACCCCTCCACTTT
>13|-|TRBV5-8|TRBJ1-2|-
CASSLEGRDGYTF
TGTGCCAGCAGCTTGGAGGGGAGGGATGGCTACACCTTC
>12|-|TRBV7-9|TRBJ1-2|-
CASSSSNYGYTF
TGTGCCAGCAGCTCGAGTAACTATGGCTACACCTTC
>13|TRBD2|TRBV7-6|TRBJ2-1|-
CATPLADYNEQFF
TGTGCCACCCCACTAGCGGACTACAATGAGCAGTTCTTC
>15|TRBD2|TRBV30|TRBJ2-2|few
CAWRVAGGGAGELFF
TGTGCCTGGAGGGTAGCGGGGGGAGGGGCCGGGGAGCTGTTTTTT
>14|-|TRBV20-1|TRBJ1-1|once
CSASVGLGNTEAFF
TGCAGTGCTAGTGTCGGGTTGGGTAACACTGAAGCTTTCTTT
>15|-|TRBV6-2/TRBV6-3|TRBJ1-2|-
CASSYSGGSLLGYTF
TGTGCCAGCAGTTACTCGGGGGGATCTTTGCTCGGCTACACCTTC
>13|TRBD1|TRBV7-9|TRBJ2-4|-
CASSGDSKNIQYF
TGTGCCAGCAGCGGGGACAGCAAAAACATTCAGTACTTC
>16|-|TRBV5-5|TRBJ1-3|-
CASSLFSGEPGNTIYF
TGTGCCAGCAGCTTGTTTTCAGGGGAGCCTGGAAACACCATATATTTT
>17|-|TRBV5-5|TRBJ1-5|-
CASSLKPGHDSNQPQHF
TGTGCCAGCAGCTTAAAGCCGGGACACGATAGCAATCAGCCCCAGCATTTT
>19|TRBD2|TRBV5-4|TRBJ2-2|-
CASSLGPGLAGGGTGELFF
TGTGCCAGCAGCTTGGGACCGGGACTAGCGGGAGGAGGCACCGGGGAGCTGTTTTTT
>18|TRBD1|TRBV19|TRBJ1-5|-
CASSRGQGAVGINQPQHF
TGTGCCAGTAGTAGGGGACAGGGGGCAGTGGGGATTAATCAGCCCCAGCATTTT